This TCR beta chain came from a study of shared clonotypes between healthy human individuals. Study in general: The study used three CD4 naive, three CD4 memory, two CD8 naive and one CD8 memory plate per donor. General study results and limits: The rarefaction results pointed to incomplete sorted-subset sequencing despite large depth.

For each subset, genomic DNA was distributed in equal portions over several immunoSEQ plates. Data came from immunoSEQ multiplex PCR; TCRdb stores just in-frame clones and leaves some out. The sample shows about 2.1 million clones, 85% to 95% of them seen only once. Concerning this clone: The antigen is undetermined.

Selected positively for CCR7 and CD45RO-negative, naive CD8 cells excluded terminally differentiated effector memory CD45RA+ cells. The sequencing input was naive CD8+ T cells from PBMCs. The source of this sequence is a man between 18 and 29 years old in good health. Some clones in this sample may be carry-over from other donors' samples.

CDR3 in amino acids: CASSAFGRGTELFF. CDR3 DNA sequence: TGTGCCAGCAGCGCCTTCGGTAGGGGTACGGAGCTGTTTTTT. The chain recombines TRBV9 with TRBJ2-2; D perhaps matches TRBD1 (5 bases). Germline-derived CDR1 and CDR2 are SGDLS and YYNGEE. The CDR3 sequence is 14 residues long. The V end was cut by 3 bases, the J end by 10 bases, with 16 bases between.